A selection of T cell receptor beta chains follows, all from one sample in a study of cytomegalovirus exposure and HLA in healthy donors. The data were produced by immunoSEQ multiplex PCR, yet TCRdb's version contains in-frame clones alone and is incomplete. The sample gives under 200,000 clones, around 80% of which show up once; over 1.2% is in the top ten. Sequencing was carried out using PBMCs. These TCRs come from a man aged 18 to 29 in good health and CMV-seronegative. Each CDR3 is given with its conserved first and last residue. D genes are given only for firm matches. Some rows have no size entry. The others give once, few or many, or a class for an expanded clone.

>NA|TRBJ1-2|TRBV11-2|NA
CASSLDPQGDYGYTF
TGTGCCAGCAGCTTAGATCCTCAGGGTGACTATGGCTACACCTTC
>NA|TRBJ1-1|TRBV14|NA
CASSPVDSYTEAFF
TGTGCCAGCAGCCCGGTGGACAGTTACACTGAAGCTTTCTTT
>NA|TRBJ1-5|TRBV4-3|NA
CASSQAAGFNQPQHF
TGCGCCAGCAGCCAGGCGGCGGGGTTCAATCAGCCCCAGCATTTT
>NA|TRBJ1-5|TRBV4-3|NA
CASRGRGAFQPQHF
TGCGCCAGCAGGGGTAGGGGCGCATTTCAGCCCCAGCATTTT
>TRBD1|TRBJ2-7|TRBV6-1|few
CASSEGTGGSYEQYF
TGTGCCAGCAGTGAAGGGACAGGGGGCTCCTACGAGCAGTACTTC
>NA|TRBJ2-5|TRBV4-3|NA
CASSQGGTAGGETQYF
TGCGCCAGCAGCCAAGGGGGGACAGCCGGGGGAGAGACCCAGTACTTC
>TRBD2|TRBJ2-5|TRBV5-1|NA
CASSTGTNQETQYF
TGCGCCAGCAGCACCGGGACTAACCAAGAGACCCAGTACTTC
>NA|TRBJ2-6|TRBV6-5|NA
CASSYSGHSGANVLTF
TGTGCCAGCAGTTACTCGGGACACTCTGGGGCCAACGTCCTGACTTTC
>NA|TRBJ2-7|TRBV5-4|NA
CASSLDVMYEQYF
TGTGCCAGCAGCTTGGATGTTATGTACGAGCAGTACTTC
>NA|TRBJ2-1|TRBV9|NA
CASSVRDGGEQFF
TGTGCCAGCAGCGTAAGGGACGGGGGTGAGCAGTTCTTC
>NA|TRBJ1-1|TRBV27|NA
CASSLSRENTEAFF
TGTGCCAGCAGTTTATCCCGAGAAAACACTGAAGCTTTCTTT
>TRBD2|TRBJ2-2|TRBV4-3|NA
CASSQEMAGDTGELFF
TGCGCCAGCAGCCAAGAAATGGCGGGAGACACCGGGGAGCTGTTTTTT
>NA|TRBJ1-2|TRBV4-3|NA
CASSQEVVGGYTF
TGCGCCAGCAGCCAAGAGGTGGTCGGGGGCTACACCTTC
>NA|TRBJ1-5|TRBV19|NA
CASRRSNQPQHF
TGTGCCAGTCGGCGGAGCAATCAGCCCCAGCATTTT
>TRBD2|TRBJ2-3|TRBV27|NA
CASTESGRIDTQYF
TGTGCCAGCACTGAAAGCGGGAGAATAGATACGCAGTATTTT
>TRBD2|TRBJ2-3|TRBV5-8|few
CASSLKTSGSLTSTDTQYF
TGTGCCAGCAGCTTAAAGACTAGCGGGAGCCTTACTAGCACAGATACGCAGTATTTT
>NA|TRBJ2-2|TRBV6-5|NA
CASSPRGSGELFF
TGTGCCAGCAGCCCTAGGGGGAGCGGGGAGCTGTTTTTT
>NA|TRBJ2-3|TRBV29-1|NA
CSAYQGDTDTQYF
TGCAGCGCCTACCAGGGCGACACTGATACGCAGTATTTT
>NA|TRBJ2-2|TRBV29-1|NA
CSVGGQAGDTGELFF
TGCAGCGTGGGCGGGCAGGCGGGCGACACCGGGGAGCTGTTTTTT
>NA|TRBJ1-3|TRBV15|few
CATSRGEGPISGNTIYF
TGTGCCACCAGCAGGGGGGAGGGCCCAATTTCTGGAAACACCATATATTTT
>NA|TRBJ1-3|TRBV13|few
CASSARGGNTIYF
TGTGCCAGCAGCGCCCGAGGAGGAAACACCATATATTTT
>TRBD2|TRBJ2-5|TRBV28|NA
CASSRDGLAGWETQYF
TGTGCCAGCAGCCGGGACGGACTAGCGGGATGGGAGACCCAGTACTTC
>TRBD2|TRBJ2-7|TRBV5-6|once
CASSRPGLAAYEQYF
TGTGCCAGCAGCCGACCGGGACTAGCGGCCTACGAGCAGTACTTC
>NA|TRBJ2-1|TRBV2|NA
CASGRNEQFF
TGTGCCAGCGGGAGAAACGAGCAGTTCTTC
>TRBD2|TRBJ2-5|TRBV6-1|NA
CASSEELAEKTQYF
TGTGCCAGCAGTGAAGAACTAGCGGAAAAGACCCAGTACTTC
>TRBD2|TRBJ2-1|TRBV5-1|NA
CASSRTSGGTYNEQFF
TGCGCCAGCAGCCGGACTAGCGGGGGCACCTACAATGAGCAGTTCTTC
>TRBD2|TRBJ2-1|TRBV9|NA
CASSVASGTSSYNEQFF
TGTGCCAGCAGCGTAGCTAGCGGGACTAGCTCCTACAATGAGCAGTTCTTC
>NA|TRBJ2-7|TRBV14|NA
CASSSTGEGF
TGTGCCAGCAGCTCGACAGGGGAGGGCTTC
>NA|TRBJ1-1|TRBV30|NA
CAWSLLTSRDTEAFF
TGTGCCTGGAGTTTACTCACTTCTCGGGACACTGAAGCTTTCTTT
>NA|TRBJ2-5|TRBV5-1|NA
CASSLGDRAGQETQYF
TGCGCCAGCAGCTTGGGAGACAGGGCGGGGCAAGAGACCCAGTACTTC
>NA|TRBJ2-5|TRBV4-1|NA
CASSQDSRGHETQYF
TGCGCCAGCAGCCAAGATAGTAGGGGACACGAGACCCAGTACTTC
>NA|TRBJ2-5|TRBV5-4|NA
CASSGGGQGPQETQYF
TGTGCCAGCTCAGGTGGGGGCCAGGGCCCCCAAGAGACCCAGTACTTC
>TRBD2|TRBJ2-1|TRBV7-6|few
CASSLGGGQGKYNEQFF
TGTGCCAGCAGCTTAGGCGGGGGGCAGGGGAAGTACAATGAGCAGTTCTTC
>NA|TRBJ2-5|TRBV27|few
CASSFRPRGETQYF
TGTGCCAGCAGTTTTCGGCCGCGGGGAGAGACCCAGTACTTC
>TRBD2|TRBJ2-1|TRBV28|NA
CASSPPTSGRANEQFF
TGTGCCAGCAGTCCCCCGACTAGCGGGAGGGCCAATGAGCAGTTCTTC
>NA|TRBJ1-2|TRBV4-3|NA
CASSSNGEGLNAGAYGYTF
TGCGCCAGCAGCTCAAACGGGGAAGGCCTTAACGCGGGGGCCTATGGCTACACCTTC
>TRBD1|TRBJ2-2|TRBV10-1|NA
CASGTGDTGELFF
TGCGCGTCCGGGACAGGGGACACCGGGGAGCTGTTTTTT
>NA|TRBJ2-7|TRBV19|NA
CATRGGYEQYF
TGTGCCACCCGCGGCGGCTACGAGCAGTACTTC
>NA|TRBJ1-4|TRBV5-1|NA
CASSLGGSANEKLFF
TGCGCCAGCAGCTTGGGCGGGTCAGCTAATGAAAAACTGTTTTTT
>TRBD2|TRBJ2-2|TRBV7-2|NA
CASPKESGRNTGELFF
TGTGCCAGCCCGAAAGAAAGCGGGAGGAACACCGGGGAGCTGTTTTTT
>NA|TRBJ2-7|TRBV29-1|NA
CSVFSVAYEQYF
TGCAGCGTCTTTAGCGTCGCCTACGAGCAGTACTTC
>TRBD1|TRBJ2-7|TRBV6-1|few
CASSGDRGQGLEQYF
TGTGCCAGCAGTGGGGACAGGGGGCAAGGGCTCGAGCAGTACTTC
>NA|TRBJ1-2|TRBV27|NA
CASSPFPVYGYTF
TGTGCCAGCAGTCCCTTCCCCGTCTATGGCTACACCTTC